This T cell receptor (beta chain) was captured by sequencing in a study of blood T cell repertoires in COVID-19. Sequencing was performed with immunoSEQ multiplex PCR; in TCRdb, only in-frame clones are kept and a portion is missing. This sample has more than 200,000 clones, with more than 75% found just once. Germline lookup yields CDR1 MNHEY and CDR2 SVGEGT. The CDR3 extends over 16 amino acids. V was pared by 6 bases and J by 1 base, with 9 bases of the junction left unmatched. V usage is TRBV6-2 or TRBV6-3 and J usage is TRBJ2-1; 7 bases fit TRBD2. Sequenced sample: peripheral blood. The origin of this receptor is a woman at least 80 years old with COVID-19, enrolled during active disease. The CDR3 region has the DNA TGTGCCAGCAGCCGAGCGGGGCTGGGGTCCTACAATGAGCAGTTCTTC. It codes for CASSRAGLGSYNEQFF.